Listed below are T cell receptor beta chains from one sample, sequenced in a study of vaccination effects on CD4 cells after COVID-19. Antigen specificity for these receptors is unknown. The method was immunoSEQ multiplex PCR; TCRdb's version includes in-frame clones alone and lacks a portion of them. The profile shows some 70,000 clones, about 81% of them singletons. Sequencing was performed on CD4+ T cells from PBMCs cultured with HCoV-229E spike peptides, taken after COVID-19 vaccination. The source is a human donor who received a COVID-19 vaccine. Both conserved end residues are part of each CDR3. A D gene is named only where the DNA matches it firmly. Not all rows give a size; the values are once, few, many and, for expanded clones, a class.

TRBJ2-2	NA	TRBV5-5	TRBD1	CASSSKPPGQATGELFF	TGTGCCAGCAGCTCGAAGCCCCCGGGACAGGCCACCGGGGAGCTGTTTTTT
TRBJ1-1	NA	TRBV9	NA	CASSVELGARTEAFF	TGTGCCAGCAGCGTAGAGTTAGGGGCAAGAACTGAAGCTTTCTTT
TRBJ2-3	few	TRBV2	NA	CASTYSTRSTDTQYF	TGTGCCAGCACTTACTCGACGAGGAGCACAGATACGCAGTATTTT
TRBJ1-3	few	TRBV9	NA	CASSVYSSGNTIYF	TGTGCCAGCAGCGTATACAGCTCTGGAAACACCATATATTTT
TRBJ2-3	NA	TRBV6-5	NA	CASSYSEGLFGDTQYF	TGTGCCAGCAGTTACTCTGAAGGTTTGTTCGGAGATACGCAGTATTTT
TRBJ2-1	NA	TRBV11-1	NA	CASSPTQGPKFF	TGTGCCAGCAGCCCTACGCAGGGCCCAAAGTTCTTC
TRBJ1-5	NA	TRBV9	NA	CASSVVGGRGVYQPQHF	TGTGCCAGCAGCGTAGTTGGAGGTAGGGGAGTTTATCAGCCCCAGCATTTT
TRBJ2-3	NA	TRBV3-1/TRBV3-2	NA	CASSQARRPASTDTQYF	TGTGCCAGCAGCCAAGCTCGTAGACCTGCTAGCACAGATACGCAGTATTTT
TRBJ2-5	NA	TRBV5-1	NA	CASSLWTEETQYF	TGCGCCAGCAGCTTGTGGACAGAAGAGACCCAGTACTTC
TRBJ2-1	NA	TRBV7-2	NA	CASSPGGTTYNEQFF	TGTGCCAGCAGCCCCGGGGGCACCACCTACAATGAGCAGTTCTTC
TRBJ2-5	NA	TRBV7-3	TRBD2	CASSLVMGLAGETQYF	TGTGCCAGCAGCTTGGTCATGGGACTAGCGGGGGAGACCCAGTACTTC
TRBJ1-2	NA	TRBV19	NA	CASSMTANYGYTF	TGTGCCAGTAGTATGACAGCTAACTATGGCTACACCTTC
TRBJ2-2	NA	TRBV11-1	NA	CASSLFGHLNTGELFF	TGTGCCAGCAGCTTATTTGGTCACCTAAACACCGGGGAGCTGTTTTTT
TRBJ1-6	NA	TRBV5-1	NA	CASSLEAGSSPLHF	TGCGCCAGCAGCTTGGAGGCAGGCTCTTCACCCCTCCACTTT
TRBJ2-5	NA	TRBV3-1/TRBV3-2	TRBD1	CASSDRGGTGSETQYF	TGTGCCAGCAGCGACCGGGGCGGGACAGGGTCGGAGACCCAGTACTTC
TRBJ1-4	NA	TRBV5-1	NA	CASSLKSSTGEKLFF	TGCGCCAGCAGCTTGAAATCGTCAACCGGTGAAAAACTGTTTTTT
TRBJ2-5	NA	TRBV5-4	TRBD2	CASSAPGGEGKTQYF	TGTGCCAGCAGCGCCCCCGGGGGGGAGGGGAAGACCCAGTACTTC
TRBJ2-2	once	TRBV19	NA	CASRTWPQNTGELFF	TGTGCCAGTAGGACATGGCCCCAGAACACCGGGGAGCTGTTTTTT
TRBJ2-2	NA	TRBV18	NA	CASSPRIAANTGELFF	TGTGCCAGCTCACCACGTATTGCTGCGAACACCGGGGAGCTGTTTTTT
TRBJ2-1	NA	TRBV28	TRBD2	CASSSPDLAGGPRNEQFF	TGTGCCAGCAGTTCCCCCGATCTAGCGGGGGGGCCGAGGAATGAGCAGTTCTTC
TRBJ2-5	NA	TRBV23-1	NA	CASSQSELGGGETQYF	TGCGCCAGCAGTCAATCGGAGTTGGGGGGTGGAGAGACCCAGTACTTC
TRBJ1-3	NA	TRBV3-1/TRBV3-2	NA	CASSHRIDWGNTIYF	TGTGCCAGCAGCCACCGTATAGACTGGGGGAACACCATATATTTT
TRBJ1-2	few	TRBV4-2	TRBD1	CASSQPGQGPGYTF	TGTGCCAGCAGCCAACCGGGACAGGGCCCTGGCTACACCTTC
TRBJ1-2	NA	TRBV12-3/TRBV12-4	NA	CASSYEYNYGYTF	TGTGCCAGCAGTTATGAGTATAACTATGGCTACACCTTC
TRBJ2-5	NA	TRBV6-6	NA	CASSYSGGQEAQYF	TGTGCCAGCAGTTACTCGGGTGGCCAAGAGGCCCAGTACTTC
TRBJ1-5	few	TRBV30	NA	CAWSQQTYQPQHF	TGTGCCTGGAGTCAACAGACCTATCAGCCCCAGCATTTT
TRBJ2-5	NA	TRBV6-2/TRBV6-3	TRBD1	CASSRTGMGRETQYF	TGTGCCAGCAGTCGGACAGGGATGGGCAGGGAGACCCAGTACTTC
TRBJ2-2	NA	TRBV7-2	TRBD2	CASSLSSGAFTGELFF	TGTGCCAGCAGCCTATCTAGCGGAGCCTTCACCGGGGAGCTGTTTTTT
TRBJ2-5	NA	TRBV6-1	NA	CASSEDSHTQETQYF	TGTGCCAGCAGTGAAGACAGCCACACTCAAGAGACCCAGTACTTC
TRBJ1-6	NA	TRBV27	NA	CASSLFGSPLHF	TGTGCCAGCAGTTTATTCGGTTCACCCCTCCACTTT
TRBJ2-3	NA	TRBV7-3	NA	CASSLGLTDTQYF	TGTGCCAGCAGCTTAGGACTAACAGATACGCAGTATTTT
TRBJ1-1	NA	TRBV29-1	NA	CSSRRHTEAFF	TGCAGCTCGAGACGGCACACTGAAGCTTTCTTT
TRBJ1-4	NA	TRBV6-5	NA	CASGGEGVAAKLFF	TGTGCCAGCGGGGGGGAGGGAGTCGCCGCAAAACTGTTTTTT
TRBJ1-1	NA	TRBV4-3	NA	CASRRDVNTEAFF	TGCGCCAGCAGACGGGACGTGAACACTGAAGCTTTCTTT
TRBJ2-5	NA	TRBV3-1/TRBV3-2	TRBD1	CASSQGGTGPTQETQYF	TGTGCCAGCAGCCAAGGTGGGACAGGACCGACCCAAGAGACCCAGTACTTC
TRBJ2-1	NA	TRBV2	NA	CASSILGSSYNEQFF	TGTGCCAGCAGTATCCTAGGGAGCTCCTACAATGAGCAGTTCTTC
TRBJ1-1	NA	TRBV3-1/TRBV3-2	NA	CASSPYGQGPTEAFF	TGTGCCAGCAGCCCCTACGGGCAGGGCCCCACTGAAGCTTTCTTT
TRBJ1-4	NA	TRBV28	TRBD1	CASNGRGREKLFF	TGTGCCAGCAACGGCAGGGGGCGTGAAAAACTGTTTTTT
TRBJ1-5	NA	TRBV7-3	NA	CASSLMDVSLSNQPQHF	TGTGCCAGCAGCTTAATGGACGTATCTCTTAGCAATCAGCCCCAGCATTTT
TRBJ2-5	NA	TRBV6-5	NA	CASSRTRGLQETQYF	TGTGCCAGCAGTCGGACCAGGGGTCTCCAAGAGACCCAGTACTTC
TRBJ1-5	NA	TRBV6-5	NA	CASSPQSNQPQHF	TGTGCCAGCAGTCCCCAGAGCAATCAGCCCCAGCATTTT
TRBJ2-5	NA	TRBV5-1	TRBD2	CASSVSTSGGQETQYF	TGCGCCAGCAGCGTTTCGACTAGCGGGGGGCAAGAGACCCAGTACTTC
TRBJ2-5	NA	TRBV6-4	NA	CASSARAGETQYF	TGTGCCAGCAGTGCTAGGGCGGGGGAGACCCAGTACTTC
TRBJ2-2	NA	TRBV27	NA	CASSPKTGTNTGELFF	TGTGCCAGCAGTCCAAAAACAGGAACGAACACCGGGGAGCTGTTTTTT
TRBJ1-6	NA	TRBV6-5	NA	CASSSTRVYNSPLHF	TGTGCCAGCAGTTCCACACGGGTATATAATTCACCCCTCCACTTT
TRBJ1-1	NA	TRBV15	NA	CATSRGLGTPNEAFF	TGTGCCACCAGCAGAGGGTTAGGGACACCCAATGAAGCTTTCTTT
TRBJ2-2	NA	TRBV5-1	TRBD1	CASSPDRGLNTGELFF	TGCGCCAGCAGCCCTGACAGGGGGCTGAACACCGGGGAGCTGTTTTTT
TRBJ1-1	NA	TRBV11-3	NA	CASSFTGSNTEAFF	TGTGCCAGCAGCTTTACGGGGTCGAACACTGAAGCTTTCTTT
TRBJ1-6	NA	TRBV28	NA	CASRSNGEGGNNSPLHF	TGTGCCAGCCGCTCTAACGGAGAGGGGGGAAATAATTCACCCCTCCACTTT
TRBJ1-4	once	TRBV6-2/TRBV6-3	TRBD1	CASSQGTAPTTKLFF	TGTGCCAGCAGTCAGGGGACAGCGCCGACCACCAAACTGTTTTTT
TRBJ2-5	NA	TRBV28	TRBD1	CASSLPGTAETQYF	TGTGCCAGCAGTTTACCTGGGACAGCAGAGACCCAGTACTTC
TRBJ1-2	NA	TRBV5-1	NA	CASSFNPGDGYTF	TGCGCCAGCAGCTTTAACCCAGGGGACGGCTACACCTTC
TRBJ1-4	NA	TRBV18	TRBD1	CASSPRTGANEKLFF	TGTGCCAGCTCACCTCGGACAGGGGCTAATGAAAAACTGTTTTTT
TRBJ2-2	once	TRBV9	TRBD1	CASSLDRWSGELFF	TGTGCCAGCAGCCTGGACAGGTGGTCAGGGGAGCTGTTTTTT
TRBJ1-6	NA	TRBV2	TRBD1	CASSGGGQRVNSPLHF	TGTGCCAGCAGTGGAGGGGGACAGAGGGTTAATTCACCCCTCCACTTT